This is a list of T cell receptor beta chains from one sample in a study of blood T cell repertoires in COVID-19. Assay used: immunoSEQ multiplex PCR; TCRdb lists only in-frame clones, some missing. The table shows 350,000 to 400,000 clones, with about 88% occurring only once. The material sequenced was PBMCs or T cells enriched from blood (not recorded which). Receptors originate from a woman under 40 who had recovered from COVID-19. CDR3s include the opening cysteine and the closing phenylalanine or tryptophan. D genes are given only for firm matches. The listing skips clone size in some rows; elsewhere it reads once, few, many or a size class.

>TRBJ2-1|.|few|TRBV5-5
CASSLVLLAGNQQFF
TGTGCCAGCAGTCTTGTACTACTGGCGGGTAATCAGCAGTTCTTC
>TRBJ2-5|TRBD1|.|TRBV7-9
CASSPDRGRSGQETQYF
TGTGCCAGCAGCCCGGATAGGGGGCGGTCGGGCCAAGAGACCCAGTACTTC
>TRBJ1-1|.|.|TRBV10-3
CATLDSTEAFF
TGTGCCACCCTTGACAGTACAGAAGCTTTCTTT
>TRBJ1-2|.|.|TRBV7-6
CASSFSDSYGYTF
TGTGCCAGCAGCTTTTCGGACTCCTATGGCTACACCTTC
>TRBJ2-5|.|.|TRBV7-9
CASSLWGGETQYF
TGTGCCAGCAGCTTATGGGGAGGAGAGACCCAGTACTTC
>TRBJ1-6|.|.|TRBV15
CATSRGRGANLLSSYNSPLHF
TGTGCCACCAGCCGGGGGAGAGGGGCGAATTTATTAAGCTCCTATAATTCACCCCTCCACTTT
>TRBJ2-1|TRBD2|.|TRBV10-1
CASSGRTSGSRNEQFF
TGCGCCAGCAGTGGAAGGACTAGCGGGAGTCGCAATGAGCAGTTCTTC
>TRBJ1-6|TRBD1|.|TRBV7-9
CATTHDFRDRHNSPLHF
TGTGCCACCACCCACGATTTCCGGGACAGGCATAATTCACCCCTCCACTTT
>TRBJ2-1|.|.|TRBV5-5
CASSLGYSTYNEQFF
TGTGCCAGCAGCTTGGGGTACTCTACCTACAATGAGCAGTTCTTC
>TRBJ2-1|.|.|TRBV11-2
CASSLDGVLDEQFF
TGTGCCAGCAGCTTAGACGGGGTTCTGGATGAGCAGTTCTTC